Below, 7 T cell receptor beta chains from the same sample are listed, as sequenced in a study of cytomegalovirus exposure and HLA in healthy donors. Primers included in the PCR were 60 Vbeta and 13 Jbeta primers. The method was immunoSEQ multiplex PCR; TCRdb's version includes in-frame clones alone and lacks a portion of them. The sample includes 150,000 to 200,000 clones, roughly 85% of them seen just once. The specimen sequenced was PBMCs. The receptors shown here come from a woman in her twenties or thirties in good health and CMV-seropositive.

J is TRBJ2-7 and V is TRBV11-2, with 9 bases that match TRBD1. The CDR3 totals 16 residues. V trimming: 6 bases; J trimming: 3 bases; junction bases outside the gene matches: 12. In germline, CDR1 is SGHAT, CDR2 FQNNGV. The CDR3 DNA reads as TGTGCCAGCAGTTCTTTAACGGGACAGGGAAGCTACGAGCAGTACTTC. The encoded protein is CASSSLTGQGSYEQYF.

The chain is built from TRBV2 and TRBJ2-5; D call uncertain. The CDR3 length is 13 residues. Trimming left V 7 bases short and J 3 bases short, with 12 bases between. Per the germline V gene, CDR1 is SNHLY and CDR2 is FYNNEI. In nucleotides, the CDR3 is TGTGCCAGCAACTTTTTCACTGAAGAGACCCAGTACTTC. Protein product: CASNFFTEETQYF.

This clone occurred a few times. The gene calls are TRBV19 and TRBJ2-5; 7 nucleotides align to TRBD1. Germline V lookup: CDR1 LNHDA, CDR2 SQIVND (reference sequence). The CDR3 is made up of 15 amino acids. Unmatched junction bases numbered 11, after V lost 5 bases and J lost 5 bases. Written as DNA, the CDR3 is TGTGCCAGTAGTCCCGGGACAGATTTTGATGAGACCCAGTACTTC. It translates to CASSPGTDFDETQYF.

J is TRBJ1-2 and V is TRBV5-6; D call uncertain. Germline-derived CDR1 and CDR2 are SGHDT and YYEEEE. Trimming cost V 1 base and J 0 bases, with 13 bases left between them. This CDR3 contains 16 residues. CDR3 in DNA: TGTGCCAGCAGCTTGTTCTCGGCGGGGACTAACTATGGCTACACCTTC. Encoded protein: CASSLFSAGTNYGYTF.

This clone came up a few times. The chain links TRBV6-1 to TRBJ2-7, with a tentative D call TRBD2 (5 bases). The V gene's germline CDR1 is MNHNS and CDR2 SASEGT. This CDR3 has 13 amino acids. Trimming stripped 6 bases from V and 0 bases from J, with 9 bases between. CDR3 sequence reads: CASRGDDSYEQYF. Here the CDR3 DNA reads TGTGCCAGCAGGGGAGACGACTCCTACGAGCAGTACTTC.

The chain joins TRBV4-3 to TRBJ1-1, with a weak D call TRBD1 (6 bases). V dropped 1 base and J dropped 4 bases, with 10 bases sitting between them. Germline V lookup: CDR1 LGHNA, CDR2 YSLEER. The CDR3 is 14 residues long. The CDR3 is CASSQVLGGTEAFF. CDR3 bases: TGCGCCAGCAGCCAAGTTTTAGGGGGCACTGAAGCTTTCTTT.

This rearrangement joins TRBV7-9 to TRBJ2-1; 8 bases fit TRBD2. Germline CDR1 reads SEHNR; CDR2 reads FQNEAQ (reference sequence). This CDR3 contains 15 residues. V gave up 0 bases and J gave up 6 bases; unmatched junction bases: 4. CDR3 sequence: CASSLASGIFNEQFF. In DNA, the CDR3 is TGTGCCAGCAGCTTAGCTAGCGGGATATTCAATGAGCAGTTCTTC.